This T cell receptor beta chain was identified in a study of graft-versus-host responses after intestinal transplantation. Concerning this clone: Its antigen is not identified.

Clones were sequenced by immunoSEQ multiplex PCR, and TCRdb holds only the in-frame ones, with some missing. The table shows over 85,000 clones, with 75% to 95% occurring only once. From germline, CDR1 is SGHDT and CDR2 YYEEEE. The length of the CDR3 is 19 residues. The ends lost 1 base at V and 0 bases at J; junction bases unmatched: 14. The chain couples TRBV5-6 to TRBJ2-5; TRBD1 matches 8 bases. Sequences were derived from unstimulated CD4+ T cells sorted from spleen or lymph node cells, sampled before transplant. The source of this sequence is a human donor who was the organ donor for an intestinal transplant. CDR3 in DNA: TGTGCCAGCAGCTTGCCCCCCAGCAGGGGGCTTAGGTACCAAGAGACCCAGTACTTC. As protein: CASSLPPSRGLRYQETQYF.